This T cell receptor beta chain derives from a study of blood T cell repertoires in COVID-19. About the study: The United States, Italy and Spain provided the acute and convalescent COVID-19 samples.

TCRdb's table, derived via immunoSEQ multiplex PCR, lists solely in-frame clones and lacks some. The data hold 200,000 to 300,000 clones, with approximately 80% observed a single time. The CDR3 consists of 14 residues. The germline V and J ends were trimmed by 3 bases and 7 bases, with 12 bases remaining between them. Germline assignment: CDR1 SNHLY and CDR2 FYNNEI. The sample taken for sequencing was peripheral blood. The chain carries TRBV2 and TRBJ1-4, with a tentative D call TRBD1 (5 bases). This TCR was sampled from a man aged 40-50 years who had recovered from COVID-19. This chain's CDR3 is CASSETFGGEKLFF. The CDR3 DNA reads TGTGCCAGCAGTGAGACGTTCGGGGGTGAAAAACTGTTTTTT.